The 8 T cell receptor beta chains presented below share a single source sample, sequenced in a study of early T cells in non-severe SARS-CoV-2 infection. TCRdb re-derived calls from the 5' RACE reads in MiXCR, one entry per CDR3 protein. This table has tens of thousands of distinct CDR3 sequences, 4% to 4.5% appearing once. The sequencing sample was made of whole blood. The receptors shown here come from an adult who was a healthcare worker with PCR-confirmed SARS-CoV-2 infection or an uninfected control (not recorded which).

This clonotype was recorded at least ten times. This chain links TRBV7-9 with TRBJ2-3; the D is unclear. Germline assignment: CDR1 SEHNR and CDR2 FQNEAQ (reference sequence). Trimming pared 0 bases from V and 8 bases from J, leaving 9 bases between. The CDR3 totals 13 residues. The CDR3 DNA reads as TGTGCCAGCAGCTTAGCGGAAGGCGGTACGCAGTATTTT. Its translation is CASSLAEGGTQYF.

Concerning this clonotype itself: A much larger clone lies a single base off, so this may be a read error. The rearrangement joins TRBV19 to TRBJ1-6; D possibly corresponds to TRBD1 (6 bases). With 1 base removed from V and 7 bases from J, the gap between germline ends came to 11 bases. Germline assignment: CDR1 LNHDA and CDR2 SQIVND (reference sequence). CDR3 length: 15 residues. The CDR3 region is CASSIGGGCNSPLHF. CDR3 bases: TGTGCCAGTAGTATAGGAGGGGGATGCAATTCACCCCTCCACTTT.

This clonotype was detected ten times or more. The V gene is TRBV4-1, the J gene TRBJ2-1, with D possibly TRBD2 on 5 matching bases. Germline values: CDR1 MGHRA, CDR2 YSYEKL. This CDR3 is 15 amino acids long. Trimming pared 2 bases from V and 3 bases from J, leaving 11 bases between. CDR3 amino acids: CASSQTSDRYNEQFF. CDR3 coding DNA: TGCGCCAGCAGCCAAACTAGTGACCGCTACAATGAGCAGTTCTTC.

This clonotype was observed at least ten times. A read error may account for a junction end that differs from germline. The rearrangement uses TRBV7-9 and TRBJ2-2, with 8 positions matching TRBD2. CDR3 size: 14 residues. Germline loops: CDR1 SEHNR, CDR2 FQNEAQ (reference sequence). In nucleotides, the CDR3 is TGTGCCAGCAGATTAGCGGGGTCCACCGGGGAGCTGTTTTTT. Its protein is CASRLAGSTGELFF.

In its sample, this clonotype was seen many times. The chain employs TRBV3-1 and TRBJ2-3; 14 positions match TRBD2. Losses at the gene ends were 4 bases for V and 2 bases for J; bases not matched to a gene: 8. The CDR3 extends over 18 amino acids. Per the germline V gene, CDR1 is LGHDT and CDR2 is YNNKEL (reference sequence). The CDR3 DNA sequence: TGTGCCAGCAGCCCGGGACTAGCGGGAGTCGGTCTCACAGATACGCAGTATTTT. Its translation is CASSPGLAGVGLTDTQYF.

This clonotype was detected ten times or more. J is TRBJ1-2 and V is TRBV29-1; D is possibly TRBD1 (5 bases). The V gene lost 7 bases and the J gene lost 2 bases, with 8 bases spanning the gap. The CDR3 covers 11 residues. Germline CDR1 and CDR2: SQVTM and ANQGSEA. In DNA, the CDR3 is TGCAGCGGTGCAGGGAACTATGGCTACACCTTC. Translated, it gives CSGAGNYGYTF.

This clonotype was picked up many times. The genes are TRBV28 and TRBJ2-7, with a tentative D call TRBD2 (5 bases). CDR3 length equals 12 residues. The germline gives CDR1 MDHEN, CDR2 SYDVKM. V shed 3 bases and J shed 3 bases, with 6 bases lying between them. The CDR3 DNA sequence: TGTGCCAGCAGTTTCGGGATCTACGAGCAGTACTTC. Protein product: CASSFGIYEQYF.

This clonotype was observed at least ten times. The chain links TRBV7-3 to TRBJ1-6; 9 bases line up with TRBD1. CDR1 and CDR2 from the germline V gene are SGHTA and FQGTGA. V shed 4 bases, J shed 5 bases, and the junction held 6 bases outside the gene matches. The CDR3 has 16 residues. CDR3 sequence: CASSSQGAGNNSPLHF. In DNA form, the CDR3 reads TGTGCCAGCAGCTCACAGGGGGCTGGTAATAATTCACCCCTCCACTTT.